These 9 T cell receptor beta chains were all obtained from the same sample, sequenced in a study of CD8+ T cells in alopecia areata. It was cDNA, reverse transcribed from extracted RNA, that served as the sequencing template. Clones were sequenced by immunoSEQ multiplex PCR, and TCRdb holds only the in-frame ones, with some missing. Among around 190,000 clones listed, just over 55% were seen once. Sample: CD8+ T cells sorted from blood. The receptors come from a human donor in good health.

This clone turned up a few times. This rearrangement joins TRBV6-4 to TRBJ2-3; perhaps TRBD2 as D (5 bases). This CDR3 comprises 16 residues. Trimming took 3 bases from V and 4 from J, leaving 17 bases between them. Germline CDR1 MRHNA, CDR2 SNTAGT. CDR3 loop: CASSEDGIFAADTQYF. DNA for the CDR3: TGTGCCAGCAGTGAAGACGGGATTTTTGCGGCAGATACGCAGTATTTT.

The chain uses TRBV6-5 and TRBJ1-1; perhaps TRBD1 as D (5 bases). In germline, CDR1 is MNHEY, CDR2 SVGAGI. The V end lost 6 bases, the J end lost 1 base, and 9 bases lay between the germline ends. CDR3 length: 13 amino acids. The CDR3 sequence is CASRPTGNTEAFF. The CDR3 bases are TGTGCCAGCAGACCAACAGGGAACACTGAAGCTTTCTTT.

The chain carries TRBV7-9 and TRBJ1-2, with D perhaps matching TRBD1 (6 bases). Germline CDR1 SEHNR, CDR2 FQNEAQ (reference sequence). The CDR3 covers 12 residues. Deletions cut 5 bases from V and 7 bases from J, with 11 bases between. The CDR3 region is CASSDRSLGYTF. The CDR3 region has the DNA TGTGCCAGCAGCGACAGGTCCCTTGGCTACACCTTC. The whole variable domain, filled in from reference TRBV7-9 and TRBJ1-2, reads DTGVSQNPRHKITKRGQNVTFRCDPISEHNRLYWYRQTLGQGPEFLTYFQNEAQLEKSRLLSDRFSAERPKGSFSTLEIQRTEQGDSAMYLCASSDRSLGYTFGSGTRLTVV.

V usage is TRBV5-1 and J usage is TRBJ2-1; D not resolved. The CDR3 runs to 10 residues. CDR1 and CDR2 (germline): SGHRS, YFSETQ. Trimming left V 5 bases short and J 7 bases short, with 4 bases between. CDR3 sequence (DNA): TGCGCCAGCAGAGGGAATGAGCAGTTCTTC. Its protein is CASRGNEQFF.

Only one count was recorded for this clone. The chain employs TRBV30 and TRBJ1-2, with 10 positions matching TRBD1. Looked up from germline, CDR1 is GTSNPN and CDR2 is SVGIG (reference sequence). The CDR3 loop spans 15 amino acids. With 5 bases clipped from V and 4 bases from J, the junction kept 10 bases outside the gene matches. The CDR3 sequence is CAWGDRGRQRYGYTF. DNA of the CDR3: TGTGCCTGGGGGGACAGGGGCCGCCAGCGCTATGGCTACACCTTC.

Comment on this clone: Other DNA sequences in the same sample also yield this CDR3. The V call is TRBV9, the J call TRBJ1-1, with TRBD1 as a possible D gene (5 bases). Between the trimmed V and J ends, which lost 0 bases and 4 bases, there was a span of 7 bases. The CDR3 has 13 amino acids. Germline V CDR1 and CDR2: SGDLS, YYNGEE. The CDR3: CASSVGRATEAFF. Written as DNA, the CDR3 is TGTGCCAGCAGCGTAGGCAGGGCCACTGAAGCTTTCTTT. The full variable domain, rest sourced from reference TRBV9 and TRBJ1-1, is DSGVTQTPKHLITATGQRVTLRCSPRSGDLSVYWYQQSLDQGLQFLIQYYNGEERAKGNILERFSAQQFPDLHSELNLSSLELGDSALYFCASSVGRATEAFFGQGTRLTVV.

The J gene is TRBJ1-1, the V gene TRBV15; TRBD1 is a possible D gene (6 bases). Trimming cost V 5 bases and J 1 base, with 14 bases left between them. The CDR3 contains 15 residues. Per the germline V gene, CDR1 is LNHNV and CDR2 is YYDKDF (reference sequence). The CDR3 sequence is CATSPQGRGNTEAFF. DNA for the CDR3: TGTGCCACCAGCCCGCAGGGGAGGGGGAACACTGAAGCTTTCTTT. Variable domain in full (rest from reference TRBV15 and TRBJ1-1): DAMVIQNPRYQVTQFGKPVTLSCSQTLNHNVMYWYQQKSSQAPKLLFHYYDKDFNNEADTPDNFQSRRPNTSFCFLDIRSPGLGDTAMYLCATSPQGRGNTEAFFGQGTRLTVV.

This clone was observed a handful of times. The chain couples TRBV4-1 to TRBJ1-2; TRBD1 might be the D (5 bases). The CDR3 consists of 14 residues. Trimming took 1 base from V and 2 from J, leaving 8 bases between them. Germline V gives CDR1 MGHRA, CDR2 YSYEKL. CDR3 in DNA: TGCGCCAGCAGCCAAGCCGGGACGAACTATGGCTACACCTTC. Protein: CASSQAGTNYGYTF.

V is TRBV5-6 and J is TRBJ2-1; D not resolved. Trimming removed 0 bases at V and 6 bases at J, with 13 bases between. From germline, CDR1 is SGHDT and CDR2 YYEEEE. The CDR3 contains 15 residues. The CDR3 reads CASSLDTQYGNEQFF. The CDR3 bases are TGTGCCAGCAGCTTGGACACCCAATACGGCAATGAGCAGTTCTTC. Using reference TRBV5-6 and TRBJ2-1 for the parts outside the CDR3, the full variable domain is DAGVTQSPTHLIKTRGQQVTLRCSPKSGHDTVSWYQQALGQGPQFIFQYYEEEERQRGNFPDRFSGHQFPNYSSELNVNALLLGDSALYLCASSLDTQYGNEQFFGPGTRLTVL.